Below, 20 T cell receptor beta chains from the same sample are listed, as sequenced in a study of control samples from healthy donors and cancer patients. Using immunoSEQ multiplex PCR, the repertoire was profiled, and TCRdb retains in-frame clones only, with some absent. The sample records 100,000 to 150,000 clones, approximately 90% being singletons. The sequenced material came from blood. The receptor source for this set is a man aged 40-49 years in good health.

The chain combines TRBV15 with TRBJ1-5, with D uncertain. V lost 1 base and J 9 bases, leaving 7 bases between the germline ends. The CDR3 totals 12 residues. Germline CDR1 reads LNHNV; CDR2 reads YYDKDF (reference sequence). The CDR3 DNA follows: TGTGCCACCAGCAGAGTTGGAGGGCCCCAGCATTTT. Its translation is CATSRVGGPQHF. The full variable domain, its missing parts supplied by reference TRBV15 and TRBJ1-5, is DAMVIQNPRYQVTQFGKPVTLSCSQTLNHNVMYWYQQKSSQAPKLLFHYYDKDFNNEADTPDNFQSRRPNTSFCFLDIRSPGLGDTAMYLCATSRVGGPQHFGDGTRLSIL.

This chain connects TRBV2 to TRBJ2-5; the match to TRBD2 covers 9 bases. The V segment lost 8 bases and the J segment 5 bases; nucleotides outside the gene matches: 12. The CDR3 sequence is 15 residues long. Germline-derived CDR1 and CDR2 are SNHLY and FYNNEI. The CDR3 spells CASAAGGAPLETQYF. The CDR3, as DNA: TGTGCCAGCGCGGCGGGGGGGGCGCCTCTGGAGACCCAGTACTTC.

The rearrangement uses TRBV10-3 and TRBJ1-2, with 7 nucleotides matching TRBD1. With V trimmed by 3 bases and J by 8 bases, 12 bases remained unmatched. CDR3 length: 15 amino acids. Germline loops: CDR1 ENHRY, CDR2 SYGVKD. For the CDR3, the DNA is TGTGCCATCAGTGATTTCTACGACAGGGTCGGCGGCTACACCTTC. Translating gives CAISDFYDRVGGYTF.

The genes are TRBV6-5 and TRBJ2-5, with D perhaps TRBD1 or TRBD2 (6 bases each). Germline CDR1 is MNHEY and CDR2 is SVGAGI. Between the trimmed V and J ends, which lost 4 bases and 5 bases, there was a span of 14 bases. CDR3 length: 14 amino acids. For the CDR3, the DNA is TGTGCCAGCAGTTGGAGGGGGGCAACGGAGACCCAGTACTTC. Its translation is CASSWRGATETQYF.

In this sample, this clone turned up once. The chain combines TRBV18 with TRBJ1-6; 8 bases line up with TRBD1. The germline V gene encodes CDR1 KGHSH and CDR2 LQKENI. The CDR3 is 15 amino acids. Trimming removed 6 bases from V and 8 bases from J; junction bases left unmatched: 9. The CDR3 spells CASSQQGTGHSPLHF. In nucleotides, the CDR3 is TGTGCCAGCTCCCAACAAGGGACAGGCCATTCACCCCTCCACTTT.

The chain is built from TRBV18 and TRBJ1-5; 7 nucleotides line up with TRBD1. CDR3 length equals 18 residues. CDR1 is KGHSH and CDR2 is LQKENI in the germline V gene. V lost 5 bases, J lost 3 bases, and 16 bases stayed unmatched. The CDR3: CASSSARTGYIDNQPQHF. Here the CDR3 DNA reads TGTGCCAGCTCATCGGCTCGGACAGGATATATAGACAATCAGCCCCAGCATTTT.

The V gene is TRBV6-6, the J gene TRBJ1-5, with D possibly being TRBD1 (6 bases). Germline assignment: CDR1 MNHNY and CDR2 SVGAGI (reference sequence). Trimming took off 6 bases at V and 1 base at J, with 13 bases between the two ends. This CDR3 has 15 amino acids. This chain's CDR3 is CASRNREDSNQPQHF. The CDR3 nucleotides read TGTGCCAGCAGGAACAGGGAGGACAGCAATCAGCCCCAGCATTTT.

CDR3 in DNA: TGTGCCAGCAGCGAATCCGACGGCTGGAGCTCTGGAAACACCATATATTTT. This gives the protein CASSESDGWSSGNTIYF. The chain combines TRBV7-9 with TRBJ1-3, with D unresolved. This CDR3 has 17 amino acids. V dropped 5 bases and J dropped 0 bases, with 17 bases sitting between them. Germline V lookup: CDR1 SEHNR, CDR2 FQNEAQ (reference sequence).

This chain links TRBV5-1 with TRBJ2-6; TRBD2 agrees at 9 bases. There are 18 residues in the CDR3. Germline CDR1 and CDR2: SGHRS and YFSETQ. Trimming removed 0 bases from V and 0 bases from J; junction bases left unmatched: 4. CDR3 DNA sequence: TGCGCCAGCAGCTTGGGGCGGGGGGGCCGCTCTGGGGCCAACGTCCTGACTTTC. Residues: CASSLGRGGRSGANVLTF.

The chain combines TRBV30 with TRBJ2-7, with 9 bases lining up with TRBD2. This CDR3 region has 16 residues. Germline V gene sequence: CDR1 GTSNPN, CDR2 SVGIG (reference sequence). The trim removed 3 bases at V and 5 bases at J, leaving 14 bases unmatched. DNA of the CDR3: TGTGCCTGGAGCCGGGGGTCTAGCGGGGTGTTGAACGAGCAGTACTTC. The encoded protein is CAWSRGSSGVLNEQYF. The variable domain in full, completed from reference TRBV30 and TRBJ2-7, reads SQTIHQWPATLVQPVGSPLSLECTVEGTSNPNLYWYRQAAGRGLQLLFYSVGIGQISSEVPQNLSASRPQDRQFILSSKKLLLSDSGFYLCAWSRGSSGVLNEQYFGPGTRLTVT.

The table lists this clone with a count of one. This chain connects TRBV28 to TRBJ2-5; 13 bases fit TRBD2. This CDR3 is 16 amino acids long. The germline V gene has CDR1 MDHEN and CDR2 SYDVKM. The J segment lost 9 bases and the V segment lost 6 bases, leaving 13 bases of the junction unmatched. CDR3 nucleotide sequence: TGTGCCAGCAGGGGGGGACTAGCGGGGTACTCGGGCTCCCAGTACTTC. Protein product: CASRGGLAGYSGSQYF.

V gene TRBV9 combines with J gene TRBJ2-2; D is perhaps TRBD1 or TRBD2 (5 bases each). V was pared by 6 bases and J by 7 bases, with 16 bases between. The CDR3 sequence is 14 residues long. Germline V CDR1 and CDR2: SGDLS, YYNGEE. In DNA form, the CDR3 reads TGTGCCAGCAAACGGGACCCCCTGGACGGGGAGCTGTTTTTT. Residues: CASKRDPLDGELFF.

This chain connects TRBV2 to TRBJ1-6; 7 nucleotides line up with TRBD1. The ends lost 6 bases at V and 13 bases at J; junction bases unmatched: 6. This CDR3 is 12 amino acids long. From germline, CDR1 is SNHLY and CDR2 FYNNEI. CDR3: CASSDRVTPLHF. The CDR3 DNA reads TGTGCCAGCAGCGACAGGGTGACGCCCCTCCACTTT.

The chain combines TRBV3-1 (or the pseudogene TRBV3-2) with TRBJ2-1, with D uncertain. This CDR3 is built from 17 residues. Trimming took 0 bases from V and 0 from J, leaving 12 bases between them. Germline V gene data show CDR1 as LGHDT and CDR2 as YNNKEL (reference sequence). The CDR3 spells CASSQDDRDISYNEQFF. DNA of the CDR3: TGTGCCAGCAGCCAAGATGATCGCGATATCTCCTACAATGAGCAGTTCTTC.

The V gene is TRBV7-8, the J gene TRBJ1-6, with 8 bases identical to TRBD1. Germline CDR1 is SGHVS and CDR2 is FQNEAQ. The CDR3 covers 17 residues. V shed 6 bases, J shed 7 bases, and the junction held 14 bases outside the gene matches. CDR3 sequence: CASRPFPPGQGNSPLHF. DNA for the CDR3: TGTGCCAGCAGACCGTTCCCCCCCGGACAGGGAAATTCACCCCTCCACTTT.

The chain recombines TRBV5-1 with TRBJ2-3, with a weak D call TRBD1 (6 bases). The ends were cut back, 0 bases at V and 1 base at J, with 12 bases in the middle. The CDR3 consists of 16 residues. CDR1 is SGHRS and CDR2 is YFSETQ in the germline V gene. The CDR3, as DNA: TGCGCCAGCAGCTTGGGGGACACCGGTGGCACAGATACGCAGTATTTT. This translates into CASSLGDTGGTDTQYF.

The chain uses TRBV6-6 and TRBJ1-1; weak D call: TRBD1 (6 bases). The CDR3 is 16 residues long. Per germline, CDR1 MNHNY and CDR2 SVGAGI (reference sequence). V was trimmed by 4 bases and J by 0 bases, leaving 15 bases between them. The DNA for the CDR3 is TGTGCCAGCAGTTCCTCAACGCAGGGGTTGAACACTGAAGCTTTCTTT. Its protein is CASSSSTQGLNTEAFF.

The chain employs TRBV24-1 and TRBJ2-1; D perhaps matches TRBD1 (5 bases). The CDR3 loop spans 16 amino acids. Per the germline V gene, CDR1 is KGHDR and CDR2 is SFDVKD. V dropped 3 bases and J dropped 0 bases, with 11 bases sitting between them. In DNA form, the CDR3 reads TGTGCCACCAGTGATCCGAGGACAAGCTCCTACAATGAGCAGTTCTTC. It yields the protein CATSDPRTSSYNEQFF.

The chain couples TRBV27 to TRBJ1-4, with a possible D match to TRBD1 (5 bases). The germline CDR1 and CDR2 sequences are MNHEY and SMNVEV (reference sequence). Deletions cut 3 bases from V and 8 bases from J, with 13 bases between. The CDR3 is made up of 14 amino acids. The chain's CDR3 is CASSFRGRWEKLFF. CDR3 DNA sequence: TGTGCCAGCAGTTTCCGGGGGAGATGGGAAAAACTGTTTTTT.

V gene TRBV29-1 combines with J gene TRBJ2-5; D could derive from TRBD1 or TRBD2 (6 bases each). The V and J ends lost 3 bases and 5 bases respectively, with 22 bases between them. There are 16 residues in the CDR3. Germline values: CDR1 SQVTM, CDR2 ANQGSEA. CDR3 nucleotide sequence: TGCAGCGTTGAGGAGGGTACAGGGACCCTTAGGGAGACCCAGTACTTC. This codes for CSVEEGTGTLRETQYF. The entire variable domain, with the rest obtained from reference TRBV29-1 and TRBJ2-5, is as follows: SAVISQKPSRDICQRGTSLTIQCQVDSQVTMMFWYRQQPGQSLTLIATANQGSEATYESGFVIDKFPISRPNLTFSTLTVSNMSPEDSSIYLCSVEEGTGTLRETQYFGPGTRLLVL.